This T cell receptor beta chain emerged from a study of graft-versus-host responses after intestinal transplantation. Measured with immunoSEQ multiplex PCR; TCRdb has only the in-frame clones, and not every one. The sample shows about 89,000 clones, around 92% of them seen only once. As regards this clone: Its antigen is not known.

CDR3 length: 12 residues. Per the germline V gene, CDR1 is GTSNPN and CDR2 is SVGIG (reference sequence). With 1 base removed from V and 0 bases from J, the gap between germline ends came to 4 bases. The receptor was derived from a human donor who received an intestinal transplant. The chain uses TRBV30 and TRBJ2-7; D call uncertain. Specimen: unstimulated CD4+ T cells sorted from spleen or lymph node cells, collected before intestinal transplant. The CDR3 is CAWSEASYEQYF. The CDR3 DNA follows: TGTGCCTGGAGTGAAGCCTCCTACGAGCAGTACTTC.